This entry is about one T cell receptor beta chain. Study processing details: Reference gene primers were amplified, and this amplification served to estimate nucleated cell counts. Clones were read by immunoSEQ multiplex PCR, and TCRdb kept only the in-frame ones, dropping some. The V and J calls and clone size are taken from that table; D and trimming were inferred from the DNA. The sample contains some 150,000 clones, approximately 84% of which appear only once. Looked up from germline, CDR1 is SNHLY and CDR2 is FYNNEI. This CDR3 region has 11 residues. The V end lost 7 bases, the J end lost 5 bases, and 7 bases lay between the germline ends. These data belong to a study of blood T cell repertoires in COVID-19. Study summary: Samples came from the United States, Italy and Spain, spanning acute and convalescent COVID-19. Nucleic acid was either cDNA or gDNA, and it came from T cells, B-cell-depleted T cells, or PBMCs.

The sequenced material came from peripheral blood. The V and J genes are TRBV2 and TRBJ2-3; D remains unclear. This TCR derives from a man aged 40-50 years with acute or convalescent COVID-19. The CDR3 spells CASTPRDTQYF. Written as DNA, the CDR3 is TGTGCCAGCACCCCCCGAGATACGCAGTATTTT.